These 23 T cell receptor beta chains were all obtained from the same sample, sequenced in a study of blood T cell repertoires in COVID-19. Clones were sequenced by immunoSEQ multiplex PCR, and TCRdb holds only the in-frame ones, with some missing. The sample shows over 150,000 clones, approximately 86% of them seen only once. Input material: peripheral blood. All receptors derive from a man aged 55 to 70 with COVID-19, enrolled during active disease.

This chain links TRBV28 with TRBJ2-7; 10 bases match TRBD1. Per germline, CDR1 MDHEN and CDR2 SYDVKM. With 10 bases clipped from V and 9 bases from J, the junction kept 15 bases outside the gene matches. This CDR3 is built from 14 residues. The DNA of the CDR3 is TGTGCCACCCGAAGGGGGACAGGGGCTGCTCCGCAGTACTTC. Translating it yields CATRRGTGAAPQYF.

This CDR3 is CAISEGQKYGYTF. The CDR3 nucleotides read TGTGCCATCAGTGAGGGACAGAAATATGGCTACACCTTC. The chain carries TRBV10-3 and TRBJ1-2; TRBD1 is a possible D gene (6 bases). V was clipped by 2 bases and J by 5 bases, with 9 bases between them. From germline, CDR1 is ENHRY and CDR2 SYGVKD. The CDR3 spans 13 residues.

The V call is TRBV7-9, the J call TRBJ1-2; 9 positions agree with TRBD1. In germline, CDR1 is SEHNR, CDR2 FQNEAQ (reference sequence). The CDR3 runs to 14 residues. V lost 5 bases to trimming and J lost 2 bases; unmatched junction nucleotides: 3. The CDR3 loop reads CASSGTGWNYGYTF. The CDR3, as DNA: TGTGCCAGCAGCGGGACAGGGTGGAACTATGGCTACACCTTC. The full variable domain, completed using reference TRBV7-9 and TRBJ1-2, is DTGVSQNPRHKITKRGQNVTFRCDPISEHNRLYWYRQTLGQGPEFLTYFQNEAQLEKSRLLSDRFSAERPKGSFSTLEIQRTEQGDSAMYLCASSGTGWNYGYTFGSGTRLTVV.

The V gene is TRBV10-3, the J gene TRBJ1-2; D is undetermined. This CDR3 region has 13 residues. Per germline, CDR1 ENHRY and CDR2 SYGVKD. V dropped 0 bases and J dropped 5 bases, with 7 bases sitting between them. CDR3 DNA sequence: TGTGCCATCAGTGAGTCCCCCGGGTATGGCTACACCTTC. Its translation is CAISESPGYGYTF.

This chain links TRBV2 with TRBJ1-2; 7 nucleotides match TRBD1. The CDR3 loop spans 13 amino acids. J was trimmed by 10 bases and V by 4 bases; bases with no gene match: 9. CDR1 is SNHLY and CDR2 is FYNNEI in the germline V gene. CDR3 sequence reads: CASSAGPGGYYTF. The CDR3 region has the DNA TGTGCCAGCAGTGCGGGCCCAGGGGGGTACTACACCTTC.

This chain uses TRBV5-6 with TRBJ1-2, with 8 bases matching TRBD1. CDR1 and CDR2 from the germline V gene are SGHDT and YYEEEE. J gave up 5 bases and V 3 bases, and 6 bases lay outside the gene matches. This CDR3 is built from 14 residues. The CDR3 DNA reads TGTGCCAGCAGCTCGGACAGGGTAGGGTATGGCTACACCTTC. Its protein is CASSSDRVGYGYTF.

V and J are TRBV9 and TRBJ1-1; 7 positions match TRBD1. This CDR3 is built from 15 residues. Trimming cost V 4 bases and J 3 bases; bases outside gene matches: 9. Germline CDR1 is SGDLS and CDR2 is YYNGEE. As DNA, the CDR3 is TGTGCCAGCAGCCTAAGGGGGCGCATAGACACTGAAGCTTTCTTT. Translating it yields CASSLRGRIDTEAFF.

CDR3 in amino acids: CASGQTATNEKLFF. The CDR3, as DNA: TGTGCCAGCGGACAGACAGCAACTAATGAAAAACTGTTTTTT. This chain joins TRBV2 and TRBJ1-4; D possibly corresponds to TRBD1 (6 bases). Trimming removed 8 bases at V and 0 bases at J, with 10 bases between. CDR1 is SNHLY, CDR2 FYNNEI, per germline. The CDR3 sequence is 14 residues long. Full variable domain (outside the CDR3, taken from reference TRBV2 and TRBJ1-4): EPEVTQTPSHQVTQMGQEVILRCVPISNHLYFYWYRQILGQKVEFLVSFYNNEISEKSEIFDDQFSVERPDGSNFTLKIRSTKLEDSAMYFCASGQTATNEKLFFGSGTQLSVL.

The V and J genes are TRBV6-2 or TRBV6-3 and TRBJ1-2; perhaps TRBD1 as D (5 bases). Per germline, CDR1 MNHEY and CDR2 SVGEGT. CDR3 length: 17 residues. With 2 bases removed from V and 4 bases from J, the gap between germline ends came to 20 bases. CDR3 region: CASSYDVDTGPLYGYTF. For the CDR3, the DNA is TGTGCCAGCAGTTACGACGTTGATACAGGACCCCTCTATGGCTACACCTTC.

The V gene is TRBV7-8, the J gene TRBJ1-2; 8 bases line up with TRBD1. The CDR3 has 15 amino acids. Germline V CDR1 and CDR2: SGHVS, FQNEAQ. V gave up 2 bases and J gave up 2 bases; unmatched junction bases: 4. The CDR3 sequence: CASSLQGAVNYGYTF. CDR3 DNA sequence: TGTGCCAGCAGCTTACAGGGGGCGGTCAACTATGGCTACACCTTC.

The CDR3 DNA is TGCGCCAGCAGCTCCACAGGGTCCCTTTCCTACGAGCAGTACTTC. Its protein product is CASSSTGSLSYEQYF. V gene TRBV5-1 combines with J gene TRBJ2-7; D may be TRBD1 (6 bases). Germline lookup yields CDR1 SGHRS and CDR2 YFSETQ. Trimming left V 3 bases short and J 1 base short, with 14 bases between. The CDR3 has 15 residues. Based on the CDR3 plus reference TRBV5-1 and TRBJ2-7, the full variable domain is KAGVTQTPRYLIKTRGQQVTLSCSPISGHRSVSWYQQTPGQGLQFLFEYFSETQRNKGNFPGRFSGRQFSNSRSEMNVSTLELGDSALYLCASSSTGSLSYEQYFGPGTRLTVT.

The chain uses TRBV3-1 (or the pseudogene TRBV3-2) and TRBJ2-1, with 9 nucleotides matching TRBD2. CDR1 and CDR2 from the germline V gene are LGHDT and YNNKEL (reference sequence). The CDR3 spans 14 residues. The trim removed 2 bases at V and 7 bases at J, leaving 3 bases unmatched. CDR3 sequence reads: CASSQSSGGNEQFF. In DNA form, the CDR3 reads TGTGCCAGCAGCCAATCGAGCGGGGGGAATGAGCAGTTCTTC.

V and J are TRBV18 and TRBJ2-5; D may be TRBD2 (6 bases). Trimming took off 0 bases at V and 5 bases at J, with 13 bases between the two ends. Germline loops: CDR1 KGHSH, CDR2 LQKENI. The CDR3 is made up of 15 amino acids. The CDR3 DNA follows: TGTGCCAGCTCACCACCGGGACTTAGAGGGGAGACCCAGTACTTC. Translating gives CASSPPGLRGETQYF.

The rearrangement uses TRBV19 and TRBJ2-7, with D possibly TRBD2 on 6 matching bases. This CDR3 spans 15 amino acids. The V and J ends lost 6 bases and 2 bases respectively, with 17 bases between them. Looked up from germline, CDR1 is LNHDA and CDR2 is SQIVND (reference sequence). The CDR3, as DNA: TGTGCCAGTAGCGTTTTAATGGGGGGAACCTACGAGCAGTACTTC. Translation gives CASSVLMGGTYEQYF. Variable domain in full (rest from reference TRBV19 and TRBJ2-7): DGGITQSPKYLFRKEGQNVTLSCEQNLNHDAMYWYRQDPGQGLRLIYYSQIVNDFQKGDIAEGYSVSREKKESFPLTVTSAQKNPTAFYLCASSVLMGGTYEQYFGPGTRLTVT.

V and J are TRBV2 and TRBJ1-2; tentatively, D is TRBD1 (6 bases). The CDR3 contains 13 residues. Germline V gives CDR1 SNHLY, CDR2 FYNNEI. Trimming took off 7 bases at V and 8 bases at J, with 17 bases between the two ends. Here the CDR3 DNA reads TGTGCCAGCACCCGGCGTGGGGGCTGGGGCTACACCTTC. Encoded protein: CASTRRGGWGYTF.

The rearrangement joins TRBV12-3 or TRBV12-4 to TRBJ1-2, with a tentative D call TRBD1 (5 bases). This CDR3 is 13 amino acids long. The V and J ends lost 4 bases and 4 bases respectively, with 10 bases between them. The CDR3 reads CASSWGGTYGYTF. The CDR3 DNA reads as TGTGCCAGCAGTTGGGGGGGGACCTATGGCTACACCTTC.

The chain uses TRBV6-6 and TRBJ1-2; 12 bases map to TRBD1. CDR1 is MNHNY and CDR2 is SVGAGI in the germline V gene (reference sequence). The CDR3 is made up of 16 amino acids. Losses at the gene ends were 2 bases for V and 8 bases for J; bases not matched to a gene: 9. The CDR3 loop reads CASSYTPGQGAQGYTF. In DNA, the CDR3 is TGTGCCAGCAGTTACACACCGGGACAGGGGGCTCAAGGCTACACCTTC.

The V and J genes are TRBV7-2 and TRBJ2-7, with 11 bases lining up with TRBD2. Trimming removed 4 bases from V and 7 bases from J; junction bases left unmatched: 9. The CDR3 length is 15 residues. CDR1 and CDR2 from the germline V gene are SGHTA and FQGNSA. In DNA, the CDR3 is TGTGCCAGCAGCTCGACTAGCGGGATGTTTGGGGAGCAGTACTTC. Protein sequence: CASSSTSGMFGEQYF. Based on the CDR3 plus reference TRBV7-2 and TRBJ2-7, the full variable domain is GAGVSQSPSNKVTEKGKDVELRCDPISGHTALYWYRQSLGQGLEFLIYFQGNSAPDKSGLPSDRFSAERTGGSVSTLTIQRTQQEDSAVYLCASSSTSGMFGEQYFGPGTRLTVT.

This clone has only one observation. This rearrangement joins TRBV6-2 or TRBV6-3 to TRBJ2-3; possibly TRBD2 for D (6 bases). Trimming pared 6 bases from V and 10 bases from J, leaving 11 bases between. Germline V gene lookup returns CDR1 MNHEY and CDR2 SVGEGT. The CDR3 runs 11 residues. The CDR3: CASSHPGAQYF. The CDR3 nucleotides are TGTGCCAGCAGCCATCCGGGGGCGCAGTATTTT.

V usage is TRBV7-9 and J usage is TRBJ1-1, with 8 bases fitting TRBD1. The CDR3 has 13 amino acids. Germline assignment: CDR1 SEHNR and CDR2 FQNEAQ (reference sequence). V was clipped by 8 bases and J by 2 bases; unmatched bases: 4. The CDR3 region has the DNA TGTGCCAGCTTGGGACAGGCAAACACTGAAGCTTTCTTT. This codes for CASLGQANTEAFF.

Note on this clone: A read error is likely, as this CDR3 ends without the conserved phenylalanine or tryptophan. The DNA is omitted, as the CDR3 cannot be located on it reliably, and the CDR3 follows TCRdb's listing. The gene calls are TRBV21-1 and TRBJ2-7; the table assigns TRBD1, which was not confirmed against the DNA. TRBV21-1 is termed a pseudogene. The CDR3 is 11 residues long, ends included. CDR3 sequence: CASPNRALVPP.

As to this clone: A junction end diverges from the germline sequence, so it may reflect a read error. V usage is TRBV7-7 and J usage is TRBJ1-6, with D possibly being TRBD1 (5 bases). Germline V gene sequence: CDR1 SSHAT, CDR2 FNYEAQ (reference sequence). This CDR3 region has 13 residues. For the CDR3, the DNA is TGTGCTAGCAGCCCGGGGGGGAATTCACCCCTCCACTTT. This gives the protein CASSPGGNSPLHF.

This chain links TRBV24-1 with TRBJ2-7; 11 nucleotides match TRBD1. Looked up from germline, CDR1 is KGHDR and CDR2 is SFDVKD. V lost 5 bases and J lost 3; bases outside the gene matches: 5. The CDR3 loop spans 15 amino acids. CDR3 sequence reads: CATSGSGTGGYEQYF. In DNA form, the CDR3 reads TGTGCCACCAGTGGTTCCGGGACAGGGGGCTACGAGCAGTACTTC.